The TCR beta chain under discussion was sequenced for a study of blood T cell repertoires in COVID-19. Whole-study context: Researchers got acute and convalescent COVID-19 samples from the United States, Italy and Spain. Sample material is recorded as cDNA or gDNA derived from T cells, B-cell-depleted T cells, or PBMCs.

Authors' analysis steps: Amplified reference gene primers provided the basis for estimating nucleated cell counts. Assay: immunoSEQ multiplex PCR; the TCRdb copy retains only in-frame clones and omits some. The V and J calls and clone size are taken from that table; D and trimming were inferred from the DNA. The repertoire holds 200,000 to 250,000 clones, roughly nine tenths seen once, with 1.5% to 2% in the top ten. V shed 1 base and J 5 bases; nucleotides not matched to a gene: 4. CDR1 is LGHNA, CDR2 YSLEER, per germline. The CDR3 is 16 amino acids. Sequenced input: peripheral blood. The J gene is TRBJ1-6, the V gene TRBV4-3; 8 positions agree with TRBD1. The clonotype originates from a man between 65 and 85 years old with acute or convalescent COVID-19. In DNA form, the CDR3 reads TGCGCCAGCAGCCAAGCTTCGGACAGGGATAATTCACCCCTCCACTTT. This codes for CASSQASDRDNSPLHF.